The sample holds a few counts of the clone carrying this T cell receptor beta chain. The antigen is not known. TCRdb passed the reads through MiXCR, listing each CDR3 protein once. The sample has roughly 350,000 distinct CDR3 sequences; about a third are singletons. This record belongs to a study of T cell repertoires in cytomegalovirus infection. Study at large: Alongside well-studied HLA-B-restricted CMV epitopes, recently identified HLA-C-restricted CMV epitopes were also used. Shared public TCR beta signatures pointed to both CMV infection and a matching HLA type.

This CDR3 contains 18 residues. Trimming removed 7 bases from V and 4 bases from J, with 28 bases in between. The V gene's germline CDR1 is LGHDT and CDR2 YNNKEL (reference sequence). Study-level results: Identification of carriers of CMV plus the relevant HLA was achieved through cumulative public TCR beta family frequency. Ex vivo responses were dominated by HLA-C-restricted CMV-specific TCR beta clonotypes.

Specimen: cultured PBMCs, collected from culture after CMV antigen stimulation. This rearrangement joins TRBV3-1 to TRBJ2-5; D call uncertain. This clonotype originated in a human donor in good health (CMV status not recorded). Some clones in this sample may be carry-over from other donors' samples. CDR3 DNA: TGTGCCAGCAACTACCGGGTTTCCCCGATTGGTCAAAGAGAGACCCAGTACTTC. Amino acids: CASNYRVSPIGQRETQYF.